These 24 T cell receptor beta chains were sequenced from one sample in a study of cytotoxic CD8 clonotypes in ibrutinib-treated CLL. Data came from immunoSEQ multiplex PCR; TCRdb stores just in-frame clones and leaves some out. Of about 9,000 clones listed, 60% to 80% are singletons. Here the sequenced sample was PBMCs, taken before ibrutinib treatment. These receptors were obtained from a human donor with chronic lymphocytic leukemia.

V usage is TRBV10-2 and J usage is TRBJ2-2, with TRBD2 matching 11 bases. Trimming took 8 bases from V and 7 from J; bases not matched to a gene: 6. This CDR3 is 14 amino acids long. The germline gives CDR1 WSHSY, CDR2 SAAADI. CDR3 in DNA: TGCGCCAGCTCCCCCGGGACTAGCGGCGGGGAGCTGTTTTTT. This translates into CASSPGTSGGELFF.

The genes are TRBV11-3 and TRBJ2-3, with 7 bases that match TRBD2. The CDR3 is made up of 15 amino acids. Germline V lookup: CDR1 SGHNT, CDR2 YENEEA. V shed 6 bases and J 4 bases; nucleotides not matched to a gene: 10. CDR3 in amino acids: CASSSWTSTADTQYF. The DNA for the CDR3 is TGTGCCAGCAGTTCCTGGACTAGTACAGCAGATACGCAGTATTTT.

This rearrangement joins TRBV7-2 to TRBJ1-2; D might be TRBD1 (5 bases). The CDR3 spans 13 residues. V gave up 4 bases and J gave up 4 bases, with 10 bases separating them. CDR1 SGHTA and CDR2 FQGNSA come from the germline V gene. CDR3 region: CASSSDNLYGYTF. The CDR3 nucleotides read TGTGCCAGCAGCTCGGACAACCTCTATGGCTACACCTTC.

The chain recombines TRBV6-1 with TRBJ1-5; maybe TRBD1 (6 bases). Germline V gives CDR1 MNHNS, CDR2 SASEGT. The V end was cut by 1 base, the J end by 6 bases, with 7 bases between. The CDR3 is 13 amino acids. This chain's CDR3 is CASSEETGQPQHF. CDR3 in DNA: TGTGCCAGCAGTGAAGAGACAGGTCAGCCCCAGCATTTT.

The genes are TRBV5-1 and TRBJ2-3, with 7 bases lining up with TRBD2. V lost 0 bases to trimming and J lost 4 bases; unmatched junction nucleotides: 5. The CDR3 contains 15 residues. CDR1 and CDR2 from the germline V gene are SGHRS and YFSETQ. CDR3 bases: TGCGCCAGCAGCTTGGGCGGGAGAGGGGCAGATACGCAGTATTTT. This gives the protein CASSLGGRGADTQYF.

The sample holds one count of this clone. The V gene is TRBV7-8, the J gene TRBJ2-7; 13 nucleotides line up with TRBD2. Trimming at V came to 5 bases and at J to 3 bases, leaving 7 bases not matched to a gene. CDR1 is SGHVS and CDR2 is FQNEAQ in the germline V gene. The CDR3 covers 16 residues. The DNA of the CDR3 is TGTGCCAGCAGCCCGAGCTGGACTAGCGGGAGCTACGAGCAGTACTTC. Translated: CASSPSWTSGSYEQYF.

The chain links TRBV20-1 to TRBJ2-1; D unresolved. The CDR3 has 10 amino acids. In germline, CDR1 is DFQATT, CDR2 SNEGSKA (reference sequence). The V and J ends lost 7 bases and 8 bases respectively, with 9 bases between them. The CDR3: CSVGEYEQFF. CDR3 coding DNA: TGCAGTGTAGGAGAATATGAGCAGTTCTTC.

The rearrangement joins TRBV6-6 to TRBJ1-1, with TRBD1 matching over 7 bases. CDR3 length: 14 residues. Germline CDR1 and CDR2: MNHNY and SVGAGI (reference sequence). The J segment lost 8 bases and the V segment lost 6 bases, leaving 12 bases of the junction unmatched. The CDR3 loop is CASSPGGAREEAFF. CDR3 DNA sequence: TGTGCCAGCAGCCCAGGGGGGGCAAGGGAGGAAGCTTTCTTT.

The chain couples TRBV28 to TRBJ2-7; TRBD1 or TRBD2 may be the D gene (7 bases each). V was clipped by 5 bases and J by 3 bases, with 11 bases between them. The germline V gene has CDR1 MDHEN and CDR2 SYDVKM. This CDR3 has 13 amino acids. DNA for the CDR3: TGTGCCAGCAGTAGCAGGGGGGGCTACGAGCAGTACTTC. As protein: CASSSRGGYEQYF.

The chain uses TRBV27 and TRBJ2-7; 7 bases map to TRBD2. Germline V gene sequence: CDR1 MNHEY, CDR2 SMNVEV (reference sequence). The CDR3 length is 18 residues. The trim removed 9 bases at V and 5 bases at J, leaving 25 bases unmatched. CDR3 bases: TGTGCCAGTGCACGCCTTGCGGGAGAATGGCAAGAGGCCCACGAGCAGTACTTC. Protein: CASARLAGEWQEAHEQYF.

The genes are TRBV28 and TRBJ2-7; 8 positions agree with TRBD1. V trimming: 7 bases; J trimming: 4 bases; junction bases outside the gene matches: 6. The CDR3 loop spans 13 amino acids. Germline V gene sequence: CDR1 MDHEN, CDR2 SYDVKM. CDR3 sequence reads: CASNRGYRYEQYF. The CDR3 bases are TGTGCCAGCAACAGGGGGTATAGGTACGAGCAGTACTTC.

The chain has TRBV6-1 and TRBJ2-7; 13 positions match TRBD2. Germline CDR1 is MNHNS and CDR2 is SASEGT. Losses at the gene ends were 2 bases for V and 9 bases for J; bases not matched to a gene: 16. CDR3 length equals 18 residues. The CDR3 protein is CASSEKAAGTSGKGRQYF. CDR3 nucleotides: TGTGCCAGCAGTGAAAAAGCTGCCGGGACTAGCGGGAAGGGTAGGCAGTACTTC.

In this sample, this clone turned up once. This chain joins TRBV30 and TRBJ1-2, with D perhaps TRBD1 (5 bases). The CDR3 covers 14 residues. The V gene's germline CDR1 is GTSNPN and CDR2 SVGIG (reference sequence). With 0 bases removed from V and 3 bases from J, the gap between germline ends came to 11 bases. This CDR3 is CAWSVQEGDYGYTF. The CDR3 DNA reads TGTGCCTGGAGTGTACAGGAGGGCGACTATGGCTACACCTTC. The variable domain in full, with the rest retrieved from reference TRBV30 and TRBJ1-2, is SQTIHQWPATLVQPVGSPLSLECTVEGTSNPNLYWYRQAAGRGLQLLFYSVGIGQISSEVPQNLSASRPQDRQFILSSKKLLLSDSGFYLCAWSVQEGDYGYTFGSGTRLTVV.

This chain connects TRBV9 to TRBJ2-1, with 8 bases lining up with TRBD2. The CDR3 sequence is 15 residues long. CDR1 SGDLS and CDR2 YYNGEE come from the germline V gene. After removal of 0 bases from V and 6 bases from J, the junction contained 5 bases not matched to a gene. The CDR3 sequence: CASSVGAGAVNEQFF. CDR3 sequence (DNA): TGTGCCAGCAGCGTAGGAGCGGGAGCTGTCAATGAGCAGTTCTTC.

The chain recombines TRBV19 with TRBJ2-2; D might be TRBD2 (7 bases). Trimming stripped 5 bases from V and 2 bases from J, with 12 bases between. The CDR3 is 15 amino acids. CDR1 and CDR2 from the germline V gene are LNHDA and SQIVND (reference sequence). For the CDR3, the DNA is TGTGCCAGTAGTGAGCGGGGACAAAACACCGGGGAGCTGTTTTTT. Translating it yields CASSERGQNTGELFF. The whole variable domain, filled in from reference TRBV19 and TRBJ2-2, reads DGGITQSPKYLFRKEGQNVTLSCEQNLNHDAMYWYRQDPGQGLRLIYYSQIVNDFQKGDIAEGYSVSREKKESFPLTVTSAQKNPTAFYLCASSERGQNTGELFFGEGSRLTVL.

The V gene is TRBV12-5, the J gene TRBJ2-1, with TRBD1 identical over 9 bases. The CDR3 is 14 amino acids. J gave up 7 bases and V 5 bases, and 6 bases lay outside the gene matches. Germline V CDR1 and CDR2: LGHNT, FRNRAP. The CDR3 loop is CASGPGQGRNEQFF. The CDR3 bases are TGTGCTAGTGGTCCCGGACAGGGGAGGAATGAGCAGTTCTTC.

The rearrangement joins TRBV28 to TRBJ1-6; 7 nucleotides match TRBD1. This CDR3 has 15 amino acids. Germline loops: CDR1 MDHEN, CDR2 SYDVKM. V lost 6 bases to trimming and J lost 7 bases; unmatched junction nucleotides: 9. CDR3 nucleotides: TGTGCCAGCAGCCGCTCCGGGACAGAGAATTCACCCCTCCACTTT. This sequence encodes CASSRSGTENSPLHF.

This sequence joins TRBV11-2 and TRBJ1-3, with D unclear. V dropped 3 bases and J dropped 6 bases, with 9 bases sitting between them. The CDR3 has 13 amino acids. CDR1 is SGHAT and CDR2 is FQNNGV in the germline V gene. The CDR3 is CASSFDGANTIYF. The CDR3, as DNA: TGTGCCAGCAGCTTCGACGGAGCAAACACCATATATTTT.

This chain connects TRBV5-6 to TRBJ1-3, with TRBD1 as a possible D gene (6 bases). The CDR3 extends over 13 amino acids. Trimming stripped 3 bases from V and 4 bases from J, with 8 bases between. CDR1 and CDR2 (germline): SGHDT, YYEEEE. CDR3 bases: TGTGCCAGCAGCTACGGACAGGGAAACACCATATATTTT. It yields the protein CASSYGQGNTIYF.

This clone has just a few counts. The chain couples TRBV7-8 to TRBJ1-2, with TRBD1 matching over 10 bases. There are 15 residues in the CDR3. The trim removed 5 bases at V and 4 bases at J, leaving 7 bases unmatched. Germline lookup yields CDR1 SGHVS and CDR2 FQNEAQ. CDR3 nucleotides: TGTGCCAGCAGCCTAGGGACAGGGGAGGGCTATGGCTACACCTTC. This encodes CASSLGTGEGYGYTF. Based on the CDR3 plus reference TRBV7-8 and TRBJ1-2, the full variable domain is GAGVSQSPRYKVAKRGQDVALRCDPISGHVSLFWYQQALGQGPEFLTYFQNEAQLDKSGLPSDRFFAERPEGSVSTLKIQRTQQEDSAVYLCASSLGTGEGYGYTFGSGTRLTVV.

V is TRBV2 and J is TRBJ2-7; D is perhaps TRBD1 (5 bases). There are 18 residues in the CDR3. V was pared by 6 bases and J by 2 bases, with 26 bases between. CDR1 is SNHLY, CDR2 FYNNEI, per germline. CDR3 bases: TGTGCCAGCAGCCAAGATCGGACAACCCATCGGACAACCTACGAGCAGTACTTC. It is translated as CASSQDRTTHRTTYEQYF. Full variable domain (rest looked up from reference TRBV2 and TRBJ2-7): EPEVTQTPSHQVTQMGQEVILRCVPISNHLYFYWYRQILGQKVEFLVSFYNNEISEKSEIFDDQFSVERPDGSNFTLKIRSTKLEDSAMYFCASSQDRTTHRTTYEQYFGPGTRLTVT.

This clone was seen more than once but under ten times. V and J are TRBV7-2 and TRBJ1-4; possibly TRBD1 for D (6 bases). V lost 5 bases and J 8 bases, leaving 18 bases between the germline ends. The CDR3 runs to 15 residues. Looked up from germline, CDR1 is SGHTA and CDR2 is FQGNSA. CDR3 nucleotide sequence: TGTGCCAGCAGCCCGACAGGTCGGATCGGGGAAAAACTGTTTTTT. Translating gives CASSPTGRIGEKLFF.

This sequence joins TRBV2 and TRBJ2-7; TRBD1 might be the D (6 bases). Germline V gene lookup returns CDR1 SNHLY and CDR2 FYNNEI. V gave up 5 bases and J gave up 3 bases, with 8 bases separating them. The CDR3 contains 12 residues. CDR3 DNA sequence: TGTGCCAGCAGTACGGACAGCTACGAGCAGTACTTC. Translation: CASSTDSYEQYF.

The V and J genes are TRBV10-3 and TRBJ2-6; D is uncertain. Trimming took 6 bases from V and 0 from J, leaving 9 bases between them. The germline gives CDR1 ENHRY, CDR2 SYGVKD. The CDR3 extends over 15 amino acids. CDR3 in DNA: TGTGCCATCAGCCGACACGGCTCTGGGGCCAACGTCCTGACTTTC. It codes for CAISRHGSGANVLTF.